These 13 T cell receptor beta chains came from one sample sequenced in a study of shared clonotypes between healthy human individuals. The table came from immunoSEQ multiplex PCR; TCRdb's copy has only in-frame clones and leaves some out. In the table there are about 1 million clones, roughly 74% of which are singletons. What was sequenced was memory CD4+ T cells from PBMCs. Noted subset: CD45RA-negative fraction. The origin of the receptors is a man younger than 30 in good health. Some clones in this sample may be carry-over from other donors' samples.

About this clone itself: The junction differs from germline at one of its ends, possibly a read error. Within the sample, other DNA sequences also encode this same CDR3. The CDR3 loop reads CASSLAGGTDTQYF. CDR3 nucleotides: TGTGCCAGCAGCCTAGCGGGAGGAACAGATACGCAGTATTTT. V gene TRBV7-2 combines with J gene TRBJ2-3, with TRBD2 matching 11 bases. CDR3 size: 14 residues. Germline values: CDR1 SGHTA, CDR2 FQGNSA. Full variable domain (remainder filled in from reference TRBV7-2 and TRBJ2-3): GAGVSQSPSNKVTEKGKDVELRCDPISGHTALYWYRQSLGQGLEFLIYFQGNSAPDKSGLPSDRFSAERTGGSVSTLTIQRTQQEDSAVYLCASSLAGGTDTQYFGPGTRLTVL.

There are many counts of this clone. This chain uses TRBV7-9 with TRBJ1-3; D unclear. Germline CDR1 SEHNR, CDR2 FQNEAQ (reference sequence). The V end lost 3 bases, the J end lost 0 bases, and 12 bases lay between the germline ends. The CDR3 covers 16 residues. Here the CDR3 DNA reads TGTGCCAGCAGCTTTTCGGGCAGCCGCTCTGGAAACACCATATATTTT. Amino acids: CASSFSGSRSGNTIYF.

This rearrangement joins TRBV28 to TRBJ1-5; 10 bases match TRBD1. V was pared by 7 bases and J by 2 bases, with 8 bases of the junction left unmatched. CDR1 is MDHEN and CDR2 is SYDVKM in the germline V gene. The length of the CDR3 is 16 residues. CDR3 nucleotide sequence: TGTGCCAGCATAAACGGACAGGGGGTGGGCAATCAGCCCCAGCATTTT. Protein product: CASINGQGVGNQPQHF.

The chain links TRBV7-8 to TRBJ2-1, with 9 bases identical to TRBD2. The CDR3 is 16 residues long. Trimming at V came to 2 bases and at J to 9 bases, leaving 11 bases not matched to a gene. Germline V CDR1 and CDR2: SGHVS, FQNEAQ. The CDR3: CASSLLVAGDHAEQFF. In nucleotides, the CDR3 is TGTGCCAGCAGCTTACTGGTAGCGGGAGACCACGCTGAGCAGTTCTTC.

The chain recombines TRBV19 with TRBJ2-7, with D maybe TRBD1 (6 bases). Germline values: CDR1 LNHDA, CDR2 SQIVND (reference sequence). This CDR3 has 13 residues. V shed 10 bases and J shed 2 bases, with 15 bases lying between them. The CDR3 is CATKKTGTYEQYF. The CDR3 DNA follows: TGTGCCACAAAAAAGACAGGAACCTACGAGCAGTACTTC. The full variable domain, in which reference TRBV19 and TRBJ2-7 provide the parts outside the CDR3, is DGGITQSPKYLFRKEGQNVTLSCEQNLNHDAMYWYRQDPGQGLRLIYYSQIVNDFQKGDIAEGYSVSREKKESFPLTVTSAQKNPTAFYLCATKKTGTYEQYFGPGTRLTVT.

A single count supports this clone. The chain links TRBV5-8 to TRBJ1-4, with D hard to call. V was pared by 2 bases and J by 0 bases, with 11 bases between. The CDR3 extends over 16 amino acids. Germline V gives CDR1 SGHTS, CDR2 YDEGEE. The CDR3: CASSFLHPSTNEKLFF. CDR3 DNA sequence: TGTGCCAGCAGCTTCTTGCACCCGTCAACTAATGAAAAACTGTTTTTT. The full variable domain, with the rest looked up from reference TRBV5-8 and TRBJ1-4, is EAGVTQSPTHLIKTRGQQATLRCSPISGHTSVYWYQQALGLGLQFLLWYDEGEERNRGNFPPRFSGRQFPNYSSELNVNALELEDSALYLCASSFLHPSTNEKLFFGSGTQLSVL.

The chain employs TRBV6-1 and TRBJ2-7; D is undetermined. Trimming pared 8 bases from V and 7 bases from J, leaving 18 bases between. In germline, CDR1 is MNHNS, CDR2 SASEGT. The CDR3 sequence is 13 residues long. The CDR3 sequence is CASDLDQNREQYF. The CDR3 DNA is TGTGCCAGCGATCTGGACCAGAACCGGGAGCAGTACTTC.

In the case of this clone: This sample also contains other DNA sequences that code for the same CDR3. The CDR3 sequence is CASSPPGHETQYF. CDR3 in DNA: TGTGCCAGCTCACCGCCCGGACACGAGACCCAGTACTTC. The gene calls are TRBV18 and TRBJ2-5, with D tentatively TRBD1 (5 bases). The CDR3 consists of 13 residues. V was cut by 3 bases and J by 5 bases, with 10 bases left in between. Germline V gene lookup returns CDR1 KGHSH and CDR2 LQKENI. Supplemented by reference TRBV18 and TRBJ2-5, the full variable domain reads NAGVMQNPRHLVRRRGQEARLRCSPMKGHSHVYWYRQLPEEGLKFMVYLQKENIIDESGMPKERFSAEFPKEGPSILRIQQVVRGDSAAYFCASSPPGHETQYFGPGTRLLVL.

The chain couples TRBV28 to TRBJ1-2, with D tentatively TRBD1 (5 bases). The CDR3 spans 13 residues. V lost 2 bases to trimming and J lost 4 bases, with 8 bases between them. In germline, CDR1 is MDHEN, CDR2 SYDVKM. CDR3 sequence (DNA): TGTGCCAGCAGTTTAGTGACAGCCTATGGCTACACCTTC. It specifies CASSLVTAYGYTF.

J is TRBJ1-2 and V is TRBV28; no firm D call. The CDR3 is made up of 14 amino acids. V was cut by 6 bases and J by 5 bases, with 16 bases left in between. Germline V gene lookup returns CDR1 MDHEN and CDR2 SYDVKM. CDR3 protein: CASSSPGWKYGYTF. The CDR3 DNA follows: TGTGCCAGCAGCTCACCGGGTTGGAAATATGGCTACACCTTC.

V gene TRBV29-1 combines with J gene TRBJ1-1; 7 bases agree with TRBD1. V shed 3 bases and J 6 bases; nucleotides not matched to a gene: 13. This CDR3 is 15 amino acids long. Per germline, CDR1 SQVTM and CDR2 ANQGSEA. CDR3 residues: CSVDPRENRGSEAFF. The CDR3 bases are TGCAGCGTTGACCCACGCGAAAACAGGGGTTCTGAAGCTTTCTTT.

This clone appeared a few times. The chain couples TRBV10-3 to TRBJ2-1; 11 nucleotides agree with TRBD2. The J segment lost 6 bases and the V segment lost 3 bases, leaving 7 bases of the junction unmatched. The CDR3 totals 16 residues. The germline CDR1 and CDR2 sequences are ENHRY and SYGVKD. The CDR3: CAISEGGSGRGNEQFF. The DNA for the CDR3 is TGTGCCATCAGTGAAGGGGGTAGCGGGAGGGGCAATGAGCAGTTCTTC.

V gene TRBV28 combines with J gene TRBJ2-1; D unresolved. This CDR3 comprises 16 residues. With 3 bases removed from V and 4 bases from J, the gap between germline ends came to 16 bases. Germline V CDR1 and CDR2: MDHEN, SYDVKM. DNA for the CDR3: TGTGCCAGCAGTTTCCCCCCCGGCACATCATACAATGAGCAGTTCTTC. It codes for CASSFPPGTSYNEQFF.